A selection of T cell receptor beta chains follows, all from one sample in a study of shared clonotypes between healthy human individuals. Assay: immunoSEQ multiplex PCR; the TCRdb copy retains only in-frame clones and omits some. The top ten hold roughly 0.61% of the sample, which has more than 900,000 clones, around 78% seen once. Sequenced input: memory CD4+ T cells from PBMCs. The source is a man between 18 and 29 years old in good health. Some clones in this sample may be carry-over from other donors' samples. The CDR3 runs from the conserved cysteine through the conserved F or W. A D gene is named only where the DNA matches it firmly. The listing skips clone size in some rows; elsewhere it reads once, few, many or a size class.

j_call | cdr3_length | d_call | v_call | clone_size | cdr3_aa | cdr3_nt
TRBJ2-2 | 18 | TRBD2 | TRBV27 | NA | CASSLRLLAGGNTGELFF | TGTGCCAGCAGTTTGCGATTACTAGCGGGAGGGAACACCGGGGAGCTGTTTTTT
TRBJ1-2 | 13 | NA | TRBV28 | NA | CATPLRGLKGYTF | TGTGCCACACCCTTGAGGGGGTTGAAGGGCTACACCTTC
TRBJ2-1 | 15 | NA | TRBV18 | NA | CASSLGLWDDNEQFF | TGTGCCAGCTCCCTCGGCCTTTGGGACGACAATGAGCAGTTCTTC
TRBJ2-2 | 15 | TRBD2 | TRBV7-3 | NA | CASSLNSGRIGELFF | TGTGCCAGCAGCTTAAATAGCGGGAGGATCGGGGAGCTGTTTTTT
TRBJ1-3 | 15 | NA | TRBV2 | NA | CASSEGVISGNTIYF | TGTGCCAGCAGTGAAGGGGTAATCTCTGGAAACACCATATATTTT
TRBJ2-3 | 15 | NA | TRBV9 | NA | CASSVTSGRTDTQYF | TGTGCCAGCAGCGTAACAAGCGGGCGCACAGATACGCAGTATTTT
TRBJ2-5 | 12 | NA | TRBV29-1 | NA | CSVVRAQETQYF | TGCAGCGTTGTCAGGGCCCAAGAGACCCAGTACTTC
TRBJ2-3 | 15 | NA | TRBV5-4 | once | CASSLDGSSTDTQYF | TGTGCCAGCAGCTTGGATGGCAGTAGCACAGATACGCAGTATTTT
TRBJ1-1 | 13 | NA | TRBV7-3 | NA | CASSLLGSTEAFF | TGTGCCAGCAGCTTACTAGGGTCCACTGAAGCTTTCTTT
TRBJ2-7 | 14 | TRBD1 | TRBV5-1 | NA | CASSITGQFYEQYF | TGCGCCAGCAGCATAACGGGACAGTTCTACGAGCAGTACTTC
TRBJ2-2 | 14 | NA | TRBV7-8 | NA | CASSLVGHTGELFF | TGTGCCAGCAGCTTAGTAGGGCACACCGGGGAGCTGTTTTTT
TRBJ1-3 | 16 | NA | TRBV18 | NA | CASSPTGPNSGNTIYF | TGTGCCAGCTCACCCACAGGGCCTAACTCTGGAAACACCATATATTTT
TRBJ1-3 | 17 | TRBD1 | TRBV11-2 | NA | CASSRGTGLASGNTIYF | TGTGCCAGCAGCCGTGGGACAGGCTTGGCTTCTGGAAACACCATATATTTT
TRBJ2-7 | 15 | NA | TRBV28 | NA | CASRTFRGSSYEQYF | TGTGCCAGCAGAACCTTTCGGGGGAGCTCCTACGAGCAGTACTTC
TRBJ1-2 | 13 | NA | TRBV5-6 | NA | CASSGTGTPGYTF | TGTGCCAGCAGTGGTACGGGCACACCTGGCTACACCTTC
TRBJ1-2 | 15 | NA | TRBV4-1 | NA | CASNPDGGAGYGYTF | TGCGCCAGCAACCCAGACGGAGGGGCGGGCTATGGCTACACCTTC
TRBJ1-1 | 15 | NA | TRBV9 | NA | CASSLGPTRTTEAFF | TGTGCCAGCAGCTTGGGACCGACCCGGACCACTGAAGCTTTCTTT
TRBJ2-7 | 11 | NA | TRBV11-2 | once | CASSQLYKQYF | TGTGCCAGCAGCCAGCTCTATAAGCAGTACTTC
TRBJ2-2 | 17 | NA | TRBV7-2 | few | CASSLASFRGSPGELFF | TGTGCCAGCAGCTTAGCGTCTTTCCGGGGATCCCCCGGGGAGCTGTTTTTT
TRBJ2-5 | 14 | NA | TRBV28 | once | CASSPNGRGETQYF | TGTGCCAGCAGTCCCAACGGTCGGGGGGAGACCCAGTACTTC
TRBJ2-3 | 18 | NA | TRBV7-9 | NA | CASSFLTDWTMNTDTQYF | TGTGCCAGCAGCTTTCTCACAGACTGGACCATGAACACAGATACGCAGTATTTT
TRBJ2-3 | 17 | NA | TRBV5-1 | NA | CASSLAGWGRGTDTQYF | TGCGCCAGCAGCTTGGCGGGATGGGGACGTGGCACAGATACGCAGTATTTT
TRBJ2-6 | 15 | NA | TRBV18 | NA | CASSSAGHGANVLTF | TGTGCCAGCTCATCGGCAGGGCATGGGGCCAACGTCCTGACTTTC
TRBJ1-4 | 14 | NA | TRBV11-2 | NA | CASSSTRINEKLFF | TGTGCCAGCAGCTCCACACGGATTAATGAAAAACTGTTTTTT
TRBJ2-7 | 17 | TRBD2 | TRBV2 | NA | CASSQRASGRASYEQYF | TGTGCCAGCAGCCAAAGGGCCAGCGGGAGGGCCTCTTACGAGCAGTACTTC
TRBJ2-5 | 15 | TRBD2 | TRBV5-1 | once | CASSPGLAGKETQYF | TGCGCCAGCAGCCCGGGACTAGCGGGGAAAGAGACCCAGTACTTC
TRBJ2-7 | 15 | NA | TRBV14 | NA | CASSQVRGQGVEQYF | TGTGCCAGCAGCCAAGTAAGGGGACAAGGCGTCGAGCAGTACTTC
TRBJ2-2 | 15 | TRBD2 | TRBV6-5 | few | CASSSSGRGTGELFF | TGTGCCAGCAGTTCCAGCGGGAGAGGCACCGGGGAGCTGTTTTTT
TRBJ1-5 | 17 | NA | TRBV27 | NA | CASSSRLGRGGTQPQHF | TGTGCCAGCAGTTCTCGTCTCGGTAGGGGCGGTACGCAGCCCCAGCATTTT
TRBJ2-1 | 15 | NA | TRBV7-2 | NA | CASSPDTTRGGEQFF | TGTGCCAGCAGCCCAGATACTACCAGGGGGGGTGAGCAGTTCTTC
TRBJ1-1 | 12 | NA | TRBV5-5 | NA | CASSLVSRGAFF | TGTGCCAGCAGCTTGGTTTCTAGAGGGGCTTTCTTT
TRBJ2-7 | 13 | TRBD2 | TRBV5-4 | few | CASSLGGGYEQYF | TGTGCCAGCAGCTTGGGCGGGGGGTACGAGCAGTACTTC
TRBJ2-7 | 18 | TRBD1 | TRBV30 | few | CAWSLFGTGGAIQDEQYF | TGTGCCTGGAGTCTCTTCGGGACAGGGGGCGCGATTCAGGACGAGCAGTACTTC
TRBJ1-2 | 15 | TRBD1 | TRBV6-1 | once | CASSDFGKGAFGYTF | TGTGCCAGCAGTGATTTTGGAAAGGGGGCATTTGGCTACACCTTC
TRBJ2-3 | 15 | NA | TRBV5-1 | few | CASFITPGGTDTQYF | TGCGCCAGCTTTATAACCCCCGGGGGCACAGATACGCAGTATTTT
TRBJ2-5 | 13 | NA | TRBV9 | NA | CASSVAKEETQYF | TGTGCCAGCAGCGTAGCGAAGGAGGAGACCCAGTACTTC
TRBJ2-5 | 13 | NA | TRBV9 | NA | CASSVARGETQYF | TGTGCCAGCAGCGTAGCTAGGGGAGAGACCCAGTACTTC
TRBJ2-7 | 14 | TRBD2 | TRBV7-2 | NA | CASSLSSGAYEQYF | TGTGCCAGCAGCTTATCAAGCGGGGCTTACGAGCAGTACTTC
TRBJ2-1 | 16 | TRBD2 | TRBV27 | NA | CASSLRSGKGFDEQFF | TGTGCCAGCAGTCTCCGAAGCGGGAAGGGGTTCGATGAGCAGTTCTTC
TRBJ2-7 | 17 | TRBD1 | TRBV28 | NA | CASSFSLTGQGYYEQYF | TGTGCCAGCAGTTTCAGCCTAACGGGACAGGGATACTACGAGCAGTACTTC
TRBJ2-7 | 14 | TRBD1 | TRBV7-3 | NA | CASSTTGNVNEQYF | TGTGCCAGCAGCACGACAGGGAATGTGAACGAGCAGTACTTC
TRBJ2-3 | 14 | NA | TRBV10-3 | NA | CAITQQEWADTQYF | TGTGCCATCACCCAACAGGAGTGGGCAGATACGCAGTATTTT
TRBJ2-1 | 15 | NA | TRBV2 | NA | CASKQAQSSYNEQFF | TGTGCCAGCAAGCAGGCGCAAAGCTCCTACAATGAGCAGTTCTTC
TRBJ2-7 | 16 | TRBD2 | TRBV28 | NA | CASVDPRGRSSYEQYF | TGTGCCAGCGTCGACCCCCGCGGGAGGTCCTCCTACGAGCAGTACTTC
TRBJ1-2 | 15 | TRBD1 | TRBV5-6 | few | CASSLDGQGNYGYTF | TGTGCCAGCAGCTTGGATGGACAGGGGAACTATGGCTACACCTTC
TRBJ2-1 | 15 | NA | TRBV6-1 | many | CASHLLYEGDGEQFF | TGTGCCAGTCACCTCCTATATGAGGGGGATGGTGAGCAGTTCTTC
TRBJ2-7 | 13 | NA | TRBV6-5 | NA | CASSYQRSYEQYF | TGTGCCAGCAGTTACCAGAGATCCTACGAGCAGTACTTC
TRBJ2-1 | 17 | TRBD2 | TRBV7-9 | NA | CASNEGASGSSYNEQFF | TGTGCCAGCAACGAAGGGGCTAGCGGGAGCTCCTACAATGAGCAGTTCTTC
TRBJ1-1 | 15 | NA | TRBV5-1 | NA | CASRSTGLSDTEAFF | TGCGCCAGCAGAAGTACAGGGCTTTCGGACACTGAAGCTTTCTTT
TRBJ1-1 | 13 | TRBD1 | TRBV6-5 | NA | CASSVDRAAGAFF | TGTGCCAGCAGTGTAGACAGGGCGGCGGGAGCTTTCTTT
TRBJ1-2 | 11 | NA | TRBV9 | NA | CASSWAGGYTF | TGTGCCAGCAGCTGGGCTGGGGGCTACACCTTC
TRBJ2-7 | 14 | TRBD2 | TRBV10-3 | NA | CATGEAGARYEQYF | TGTGCCACCGGGGAAGCGGGAGCGCGCTACGAGCAGTACTTC
TRBJ2-1 | 14 | NA | TRBV19 | NA | CASRMSGTGNEQFF | TGTGCCAGTAGGATGAGCGGGACAGGCAATGAGCAGTTCTTC
TRBJ1-2 | 13 | NA | TRBV5-4 | NA | CASSSGRTYGYTF | TGTGCCAGCAGCTCGGGACGGACCTATGGCTACACCTTC
TRBJ2-1 | 15 | NA | TRBV6-1 | NA | CASSESLFPGNEQFF | TGTGCCAGCAGTGAATCCCTCTTCCCGGGCAATGAGCAGTTCTTC